This T cell receptor beta chain derives from a study of cytomegalovirus exposure and HLA in healthy donors. Comments on this clone: The antigen remains undetermined.

Primers for the PCR totalled 60 Vbeta and 13 Jbeta. This table comes from immunoSEQ multiplex PCR, and its TCRdb copy is limited to in-frame clones, with some not included. This table holds fewer than 150,000 clones, approximately 73% found once. The CDR3 runs to 16 residues. V was pared by 1 base and J by 2 bases, with 2 bases of the junction left unmatched. Germline V gene sequence: CDR1 MGHRA, CDR2 YSYEKL. Study findings and constraints: Per a later analysis, roughly 17,000 TCR beta sequences showed association with HLA alleles at 0.05 false discovery rate. Later analysis demonstrated an association between a missense DCLRE1C variant and TCR beta V- and J-gene trimming. Several of the most significant clusters were apparently associated with common viral pathogens in a later analysis.

This chain joins TRBV4-1 and TRBJ2-2; 9 positions agree with TRBD2. The sample consisted of PBMCs. The receptor comes from a human donor in good health. The CDR3 DNA follows: TGCGCCAGCAGCCAAGGAGCGGGAGGAAACACCGGGGAGCTGTTTTTT. Its protein product is CASSQGAGGNTGELFF.